This T cell receptor (beta chain) originates from a study of blood T cell repertoires in COVID-19. Whole-study context: COVID-19 samples from acute and convalescent phases originated in the United States, Italy and Spain. T cells, B-cell-depleted T cells, or PBMCs supplied cDNA or gDNA.

As handled by the study authors: Cell counts per sample came from amplifying reference gene primers. The table came from immunoSEQ multiplex PCR; TCRdb's copy has only in-frame clones and leaves some out. From that table come the V and J calls and clone size; the DNA was used to work out D and trimming. Here the sample spans roughly 100,000 clones, approximately 88% being singletons. This sequence was found in a human donor in a cohort sampled during active COVID-19. The sample comprised peripheral blood.

Here the CDR3 reads CASSGTGNNSPLHF. In DNA, the CDR3 is TGTGCCAGCAGCGGGACAGGCAATAATTCACCCCTCCACTTT. The V call is TRBV7-2, the J call TRBJ1-6, with 8 nucleotides matching TRBD1. Germline trimming cut 5 bases from V and 5 bases from J; bases unmatched to any gene: 2. The CDR3 is 14 residues long. Germline loops: CDR1 SGHTA, CDR2 FQGNSA. The whole variable domain, remainder taken from reference TRBV7-2 and TRBJ1-6, is GAGVSQSPSNKVTEKGKDVELRCDPISGHTALYWYRQSLGQGLEFLIYFQGNSAPDKSGLPSDRFSAERTGGSVSTLTIQRTQQEDSAVYLCASSGTGNNSPLHFGNGTRLTVT.